The clone carrying this TCR beta chain was seen a few times. V lost 5 bases and J 0 bases, leaving 3 bases between the germline ends. This CDR3 region has 12 residues. Germline V gene data show CDR1 as MNHEY and CDR2 as SMNVEV (reference sequence). TCRdb ran MiXCR on the 5' RACE reads and lists one entry per CDR3 protein. There are 25,000 to 40,000 distinct CDR3 sequences in the sample; under 30% occur only once, and roughly 3.5% lies in the top ten. The TCR sequence derives from a female donor with breast cancer. Sequenced input: naive CD4+ T cells sorted from a lymph node. Sample subset: naive CD4+ T cells, CD4+CD45RA+CD25-. The genes are TRBV27 and TRBJ2-3; D is uncertain. The CDR3 bases are TGTGCCAGCAGTGGTAGCACAGATACGCAGTATTTT. This encodes CASSGSTDTQYF.